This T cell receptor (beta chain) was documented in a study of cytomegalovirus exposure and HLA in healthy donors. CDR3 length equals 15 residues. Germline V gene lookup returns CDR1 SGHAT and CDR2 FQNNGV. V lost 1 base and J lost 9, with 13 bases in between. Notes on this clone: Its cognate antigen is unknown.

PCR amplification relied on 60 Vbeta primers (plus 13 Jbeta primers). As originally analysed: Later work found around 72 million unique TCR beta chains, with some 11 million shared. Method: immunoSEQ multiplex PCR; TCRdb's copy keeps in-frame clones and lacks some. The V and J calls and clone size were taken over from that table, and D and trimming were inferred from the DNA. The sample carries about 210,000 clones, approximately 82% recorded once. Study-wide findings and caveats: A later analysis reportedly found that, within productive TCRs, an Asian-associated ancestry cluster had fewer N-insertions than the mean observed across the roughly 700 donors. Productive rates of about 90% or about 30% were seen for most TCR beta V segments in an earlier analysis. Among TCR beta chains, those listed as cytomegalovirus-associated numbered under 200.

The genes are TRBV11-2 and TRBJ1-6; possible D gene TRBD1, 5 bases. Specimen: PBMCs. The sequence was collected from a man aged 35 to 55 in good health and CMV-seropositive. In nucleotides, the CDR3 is TGTGCCAGCAGCTTAGGTCGGCAGGGAGGTTCACCCCTCCACTTT. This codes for CASSLGRQGGSPLHF.